The rows below give T cell receptor beta chains drawn from one sample of a study of T cells in Graves' hyperthyroidism and ophthalmopathy. TCRdb ran MiXCR on the multiplex PCR reads and lists one entry per CDR3 protein. The data hold more than 550,000 distinct CDR3 sequences, with around a sixth observed a single time. The sequenced sample consisted of blood. The receptor source for this set is a woman in her fifties or sixties with Graves' hyperthyroidism that later progressed to Graves' ophthalmopathy. The CDR3 runs from the conserved cysteine through the conserved F or W. A D gene is named only where the DNA matches it firmly. The size field is filled for only some rows; it gives once, few, many or a size class.

j_gene | d_gene | v_gene | abundance | CDR3nt | CDR3aa
TRBJ2-1 | TRBD1 | TRBV7-9 | many | TGTGCCAGCAGCTTAAGTAACAGGGGGCATGAGCAGTTCTTC | CASSLSNRGHEQFF
TRBJ1-4 | NA | TRBV12-3/TRBV12-4 | few | TGTGCCAGCAGTTTAGGTGAAGGGGTTCGTAATGAAAAACTGTTTTTT | CASSLGEGVRNEKLFF
TRBJ1-1 | TRBD1 | TRBV20-1 | many | TGCAGTGCTAGATCCCCAGGGGGGAACACTGAAGCTTTCTTT | CSARSPGGNTEAFF
TRBJ1-6 | NA | TRBV6-1 | NA | TGTGCCAGCAGTGAAGCTCGGGGTACACCCCTCCACTTT | CASSEARGTPLHF
TRBJ1-2 | NA | TRBV20-1 | NA | TGCAGTTTAGACAATGGCGGCTACACCTTC | CSLDNGGYTF
TRBJ2-2 | TRBD1 | TRBV2 | many | TGTGCCAGCAGGGGACAGGCGAACACCGGGGAGCTGTTTTTT | CASRGQANTGELFF
TRBJ2-5 | TRBD1 | TRBV13 | NA | TGTGCCAGCAGCATCCGGGACAGGGTACTATACTTC | CASSIRDRVLYF
TRBJ2-2 | NA | TRBV3-1 | many | TGTGCCAGCAGCCAAGTCCAAGACGCCACCGGGGAGCTGTTTTTT | CASSQVQDATGELFF
TRBJ1-1 | TRBD1 | TRBV5-1 | many | TGCGCCAGCAGCTGGGGACAGGGCTTGAACACTGAAGCTTTCTTT | CASSWGQGLNTEAFF
TRBJ1-1 | NA | TRBV4-1 | NA | TGCGCCAGCAGCCAAGCCCGACATCCCGGGACGTACGGCACTGAAGCTTTCTTT | CASSQARHPGTYGTEAFF
TRBJ1-1 | NA | TRBV14 | NA | TGTGCCAGCAGCCAAGATTATGGAGGGGCTTCCGATGAAGCTTTCTTT | CASSQDYGGASDEAFF
TRBJ2-3 | NA | TRBV9 | NA | TGTGCCAGCAGCGTAGACGGGGCCGAGGGCACAGATACGCAGTATTTT | CASSVDGAEGTDTQYF